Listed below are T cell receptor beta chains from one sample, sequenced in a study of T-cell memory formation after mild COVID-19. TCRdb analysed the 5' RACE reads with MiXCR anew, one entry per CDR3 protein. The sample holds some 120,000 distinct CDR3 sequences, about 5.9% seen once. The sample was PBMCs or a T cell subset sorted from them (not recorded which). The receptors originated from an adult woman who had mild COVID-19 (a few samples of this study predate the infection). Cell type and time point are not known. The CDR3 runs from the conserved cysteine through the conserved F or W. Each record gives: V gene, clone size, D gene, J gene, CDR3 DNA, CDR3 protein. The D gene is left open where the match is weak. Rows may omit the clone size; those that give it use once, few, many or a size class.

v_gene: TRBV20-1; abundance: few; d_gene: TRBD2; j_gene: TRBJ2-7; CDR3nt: TGCAGTTCGTACGGGACTAGCGGTGTTGGCGAGCAGTACTTC; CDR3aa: CSSYGTSGVGEQYF
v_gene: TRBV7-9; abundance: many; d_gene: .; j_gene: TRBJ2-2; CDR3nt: TGTGCCTCCCTAAACCCGGCCAGCGGGGAGCTGTTTTTT; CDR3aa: CASLNPASGELFF
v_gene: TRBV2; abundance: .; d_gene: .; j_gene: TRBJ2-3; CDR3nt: TGTGCCAGCAGCGAGTGGGGGATAACAGATACGCAGTATTTT; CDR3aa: CASSEWGITDTQYF
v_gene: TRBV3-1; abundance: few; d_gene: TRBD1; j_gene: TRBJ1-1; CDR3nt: TGTGCCAGCAGCGCTACAGGGGACACTGAAGCTTTCTTT; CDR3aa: CASSATGDTEAFF
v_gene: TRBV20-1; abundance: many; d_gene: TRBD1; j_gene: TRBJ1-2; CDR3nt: TGCAGTGCTCGACAGGGTAACTATGGCTACACCTTC; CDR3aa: CSARQGNYGYTF
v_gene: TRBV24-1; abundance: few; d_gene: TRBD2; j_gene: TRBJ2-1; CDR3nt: TGTGCCACCAGTGATGCTGCAACACTAGCGGGAGGGTACAATGAGCAGTTCTTC; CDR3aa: CATSDAATLAGGYNEQFF
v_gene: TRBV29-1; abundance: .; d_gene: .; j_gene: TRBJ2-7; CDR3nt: TGCAGCGTTGCGACAGCCTACGAGCAGTACTTC; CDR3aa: CSVATAYEQYF
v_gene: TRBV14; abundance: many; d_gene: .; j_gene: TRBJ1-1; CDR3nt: TGTGCCAGCAGCCAATTAGGTCGTAAAGCTTTCTTT; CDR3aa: CASSQLGRKAFF
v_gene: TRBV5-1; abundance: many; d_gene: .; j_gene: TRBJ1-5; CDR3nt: TGCGCCAGCAGCTGGCAGCCCCAGCATTTT; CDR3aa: CASSWQPQHF
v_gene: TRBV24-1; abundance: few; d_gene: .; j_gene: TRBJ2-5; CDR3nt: TGTGCCACCAGTGATGGGGGAGAAGCCCAGTACTTC; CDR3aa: CATSDGGEAQYF
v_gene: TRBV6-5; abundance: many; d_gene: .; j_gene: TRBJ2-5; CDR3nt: TGTGCCAGCAGTTACGCGGAGGGTAAAGAGACCCAGTACTTC; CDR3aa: CASSYAEGKETQYF
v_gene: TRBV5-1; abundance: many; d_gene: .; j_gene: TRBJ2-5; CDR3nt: TGCGCCAGCAGCTCCAACCAAGAGACCCAGTACTTC; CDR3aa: CASSSNQETQYF
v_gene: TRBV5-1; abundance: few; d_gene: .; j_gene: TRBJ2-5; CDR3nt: TGCGCCAGCAGCCAGAACACTCCGATCCAAGGATTCCAAGAGACCCAGTACTTC; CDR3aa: CASSQNTPIQGFQETQYF
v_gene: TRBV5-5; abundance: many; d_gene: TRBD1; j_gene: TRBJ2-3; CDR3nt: TGTGCCAGCAGCTTGAGGGGGCAGCGCACAGATACGCAGTATTTT; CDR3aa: CASSLRGQRTDTQYF
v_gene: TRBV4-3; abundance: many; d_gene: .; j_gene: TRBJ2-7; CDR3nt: TGCGCCAGCAGCCAAGTGGTACGGGAGCGCGAGCAGTACTTC; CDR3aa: CASSQVVREREQYF
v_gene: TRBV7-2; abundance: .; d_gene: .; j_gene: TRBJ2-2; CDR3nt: TGTGCCAGCAGCTCCTTCACCGGGGAGCTGTTTTTT; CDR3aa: CASSSFTGELFF
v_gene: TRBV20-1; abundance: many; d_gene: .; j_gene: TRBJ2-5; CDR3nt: TGCAGTGCCCCGGGGACATCAGCGAAGACCCAGTACTTC; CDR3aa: CSAPGTSAKTQYF
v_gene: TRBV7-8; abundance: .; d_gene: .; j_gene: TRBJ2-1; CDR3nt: TGTGCCAGCAGCTTCCAGTACAATGAGCAGTTCTTC; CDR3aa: CASSFQYNEQFF
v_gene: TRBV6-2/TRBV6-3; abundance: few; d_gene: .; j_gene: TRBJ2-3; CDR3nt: TGTGCCAGCAGTTGGAACAGGGTTGCAGATACGCAGTATTTT; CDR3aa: CASSWNRVADTQYF
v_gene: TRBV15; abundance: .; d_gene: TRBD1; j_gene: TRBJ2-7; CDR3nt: TGTGCCACCACCCTCGACAGGGGCCCTTCCTACGAGCAGTACTTC; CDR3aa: CATTLDRGPSYEQYF
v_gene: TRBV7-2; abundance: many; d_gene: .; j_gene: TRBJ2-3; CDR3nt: TGTGCCAGCAGCGTAAAAACAGATACGCAGTATTTT; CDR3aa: CASSVKTDTQYF
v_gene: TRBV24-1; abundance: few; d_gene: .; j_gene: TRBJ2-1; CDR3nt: TGTGCCACCAGTCGGCGAGGGGACCCACCCCATGAGCAGTTCTTC; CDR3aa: CATSRRGDPPHEQFF
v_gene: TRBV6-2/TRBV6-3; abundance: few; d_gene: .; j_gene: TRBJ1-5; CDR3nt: TGTGCCAGCAGTTCCCGTTGGGGGGGCAATCAGCCCCAGCATTTT; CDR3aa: CASSSRWGGNQPQHF
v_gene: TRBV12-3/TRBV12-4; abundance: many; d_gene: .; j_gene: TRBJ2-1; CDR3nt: TGTGCCAGTAGACAGCACAATGAGCAGTTCTTC; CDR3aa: CASRQHNEQFF
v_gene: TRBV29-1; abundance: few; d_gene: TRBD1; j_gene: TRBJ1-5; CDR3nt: TGCAGCGTTGTCATACAGGGGGCAAATCAGCCCCAGCATTTT; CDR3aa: CSVVIQGANQPQHF
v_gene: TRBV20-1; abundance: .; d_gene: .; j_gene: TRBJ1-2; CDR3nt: TGCAGTGCAGGAGGACATCAAATGGGCTACACCTTC; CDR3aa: CSAGGHQMGYTF
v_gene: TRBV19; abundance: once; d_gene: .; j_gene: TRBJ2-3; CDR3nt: TGTGACTGGAGGCATAGAGTTTATGGACACAACGGCGATACGCAGTATTTT; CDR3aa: CDWRHRVYGHNGDTQYF
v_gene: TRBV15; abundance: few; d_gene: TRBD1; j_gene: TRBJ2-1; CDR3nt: TGTGCCACCAGCATTTGGGGACAGGGCTCCTACAATGAGCAGTTCTTC; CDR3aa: CATSIWGQGSYNEQFF